One and the same sample provided the 18 T cell receptor beta chains below, sequenced in a study of blood T cell repertoires in COVID-19. Profiling relied on immunoSEQ multiplex PCR, and the TCRdb table lists in-frame clones only, not all of them. The sample yields 35,000 to 50,000 clones, 88% seen once. Sequenced material: peripheral blood. These receptors originate from a woman aged 40 to 50 with acute or convalescent COVID-19.

V and J are TRBV7-2 and TRBJ2-5, with a possible D match to TRBD2 (5 bases). Germline values: CDR1 SGHTA, CDR2 FQGNSA. The CDR3 runs 13 residues. V was pared by 8 bases and J by 5 bases, with 15 bases between. The CDR3 sequence is CASGLGRGETQYF. For the CDR3, the DNA is TGTGCCAGCGGACTGGGGAGAGGGGAGACCCAGTACTTC.

V usage is TRBV29-1 and J usage is TRBJ2-7; TRBD2 matches at 10 bases. Germline values: CDR1 SQVTM, CDR2 ANQGSEA. The J segment lost 9 bases and the V segment lost 4 bases, leaving 3 bases of the junction unmatched. The CDR3 has 11 amino acids. CDR3 nucleotide sequence: TGCAGCGTTGCTAGCGGGAGCGGGCAGTACTTC. Translating it yields CSVASGSGQYF.

The chain combines TRBV12-3 or TRBV12-4 with TRBJ1-2; 7 nucleotides match TRBD1. CDR3 length equals 13 residues. V trimming: 5 bases; J trimming: 8 bases; junction bases outside the gene matches: 8. DNA for the CDR3: TGTGCCAGCAGTATCTTGGGGACAGCAGGCTACACCTTC. Protein product: CASSILGTAGYTF.

The CDR3 bases are TGTGCCAGCAGAGGACAGGGTGCTCAGCCCCAGCATTTT. Translation gives CASRGQGAQPQHF. The V gene is TRBV21-1, the J gene TRBJ1-5; TRBD1, as called in the table, went unchecked against the DNA. TRBV21-1 is a pseudogene segment. The CDR3 consists of 13 residues.

This clone appeared once. This chain joins TRBV5-6 and TRBJ2-1, with a possible D match to TRBD1 (7 bases). V lost 4 bases and J lost 4, with 24 bases in between. The CDR3 totals 18 residues. The germline V gene encodes CDR1 SGHDT and CDR2 YYEEEE. As DNA, the CDR3 is TGTGCCAGCAGCCAACGGCTAATCCAGGGGGGCGTGTACAATGAGCAGTTCTTC. The encoded protein is CASSQRLIQGGVYNEQFF.

This clone was seen a single time. The chain carries TRBV7-2 and TRBJ1-2; D perhaps matches TRBD1 (6 bases). The V and J ends lost 1 base and 3 bases respectively, with 6 bases between them. Germline CDR1 and CDR2: SGHTA and FQGNSA. The CDR3 length is 13 residues. The CDR3 loop reads CASSLDRDYGYTF. Written as DNA, the CDR3 is TGTGCCAGCAGCTTAGACAGGGACTATGGCTACACCTTC.

The chain links TRBV27 to TRBJ1-4; 7 bases agree with TRBD1. Germline V gene lookup returns CDR1 MNHEY and CDR2 SMNVEV (reference sequence). The CDR3 totals 16 residues. J lost 2 bases, V lost 10 bases, and 13 bases had no gene match. CDR3 region: CATRGGILPTNEKLFF. As DNA, the CDR3 is TGTGCCACCAGGGGGGGAATTCTTCCCACTAATGAAAAACTGTTTTTT.

Points on this clone: Additional DNA sequences in this sample encode the identical CDR3. This chain connects TRBV6-5 to TRBJ2-7; possible D gene TRBD1, 6 bases. The CDR3 has 14 amino acids. Germline CDR1 and CDR2: MNHEY and SVGAGI. V gave up 2 bases and J gave up 0 bases, with 8 bases separating them. In DNA, the CDR3 is TGTGCCAGCAGTTACAGGGGGAGCTCCTACGAGCAGTACTTC. Translation gives CASSYRGSSYEQYF.

This clone was counted once. Other nucleotide sequences in the sample specify the same CDR3. The rearrangement links TRBV27 to TRBJ1-1, with D tentatively TRBD1 (5 bases). The CDR3 extends over 13 amino acids. The germline V gene encodes CDR1 MNHEY and CDR2 SMNVEV (reference sequence). V lost 2 bases and J lost 1, with 5 bases in between. In DNA form, the CDR3 reads TGTGCCAGCAGTTTACAGGGGAACACTGAAGCTTTCTTT. It specifies CASSLQGNTEAFF.

The chain uses TRBV10-3 and TRBJ2-3, with 7 bases that match TRBD2. The V gene end was trimmed by 3 bases and the J gene end by 2 bases; junction bases not matched to a gene: 5. CDR3 size: 15 residues. Germline V gene sequence: CDR1 ENHRY, CDR2 SYGVKD. In DNA form, the CDR3 reads TGTGCCATCAGTGATTCTAGCGGAGACACAGATACGCAGTATTTT. Translation gives CAISDSSGDTDTQYF.

This clone was detected only a few times. The chain is built from TRBV7-9 and TRBJ2-7, with 7 bases that match TRBD1. V dropped 5 bases and J dropped 3; count of bases not matched to a gene: 7. From germline, CDR1 is SEHNR and CDR2 FQNEAQ (reference sequence). The CDR3 consists of 14 residues. The CDR3 bases are TGTGCCAGCAGCCTTGACAGGGTCGGCTACGAGCAGTACTTC. Translated, it gives CASSLDRVGYEQYF.

There are a few counts of this clone. This CDR3 reads CASSVKGTGGVGQPQHF. The CDR3 coding sequence is TGTGCCAGCAGTGTAAAAGGGACAGGGGGCGTGGGTCAGCCCCAGCATTTT. This rearrangement joins TRBV2 to TRBJ1-5; 12 positions agree with TRBD1. The V gene's germline CDR1 is SNHLY and CDR2 FYNNEI. With 4 bases clipped from V and 6 bases from J, the junction kept 10 bases outside the gene matches. This CDR3 region has 17 residues.

V usage is TRBV18 and J usage is TRBJ2-7; 7 bases align to TRBD2. CDR3 length equals 14 residues. Germline trimming cut 2 bases from V and 6 bases from J; bases unmatched to any gene: 7. Germline V gene data show CDR1 as KGHSH and CDR2 as LQKENI. Here the CDR3 DNA reads TGTGCCAGCTCACCAATCTCGCGGGAGTCCGAGCAGTACTTC. Translated: CASSPISRESEQYF.

This clone was seen only once. The chain has TRBV27 and TRBJ1-2; TRBD1 might be the D (5 bases). V lost 2 bases, J lost 0 bases, and 7 bases lay in between. Germline V gives CDR1 MNHEY, CDR2 SMNVEV (reference sequence). There are 14 residues in the CDR3. DNA of the CDR3: TGTGCCAGCAGTTTAAGGGGCTCTAACTATGGCTACACCTTC. It encodes CASSLRGSNYGYTF.

The rearrangement joins TRBV4-3 to TRBJ1-1; a weak D match, TRBD1 (5 bases). The CDR3 is made up of 14 amino acids. Germline V gene lookup returns CDR1 LGHNA and CDR2 YSLEER. The V end lost 7 bases, the J end lost 2 bases, and 14 bases lay between the germline ends. CDR3 amino acids: CASKGSVANTEAFF. CDR3 coding DNA: TGCGCCAGCAAGGGGTCCGTAGCAAACACTGAAGCTTTCTTT.

This clone was seen only a few times. V usage is TRBV27 and J usage is TRBJ2-1; 14 positions agree with TRBD2. The germline V gene encodes CDR1 MNHEY and CDR2 SMNVEV (reference sequence). Losses at the gene ends were 8 bases for V and 4 bases for J; bases not matched to a gene: 4. This CDR3 has 15 residues. This CDR3 reads CASHRLAGGYNEQFF. CDR3 coding DNA: TGTGCCAGCCACAGACTAGCGGGAGGGTACAATGAGCAGTTCTTC.

There are a few counts of this clone. This chain connects TRBV2 to TRBJ1-6, with a tentative D call TRBD1 (5 bases). This CDR3 is built from 13 residues. Germline CDR1 SNHLY, CDR2 FYNNEI. V was pared by 8 bases and J by 3 bases, with 8 bases between. CDR3 sequence: CASGADYNSPLHF. CDR3 in DNA: TGTGCCAGCGGGGCCGACTATAATTCACCCCTCCACTTT.

This rearrangement joins TRBV25-1 to TRBJ1-3; D not resolved. CDR1 is MGHDK, CDR2 SYGVNS, per germline. V lost 1 base to trimming and J lost 0 bases, with 7 bases between them. The CDR3 has 15 amino acids. CDR3 protein: CASSESYNSGNTIYF. Here the CDR3 DNA reads TGTGCCAGCAGTGAATCGTATAACTCTGGAAACACCATATATTTT.